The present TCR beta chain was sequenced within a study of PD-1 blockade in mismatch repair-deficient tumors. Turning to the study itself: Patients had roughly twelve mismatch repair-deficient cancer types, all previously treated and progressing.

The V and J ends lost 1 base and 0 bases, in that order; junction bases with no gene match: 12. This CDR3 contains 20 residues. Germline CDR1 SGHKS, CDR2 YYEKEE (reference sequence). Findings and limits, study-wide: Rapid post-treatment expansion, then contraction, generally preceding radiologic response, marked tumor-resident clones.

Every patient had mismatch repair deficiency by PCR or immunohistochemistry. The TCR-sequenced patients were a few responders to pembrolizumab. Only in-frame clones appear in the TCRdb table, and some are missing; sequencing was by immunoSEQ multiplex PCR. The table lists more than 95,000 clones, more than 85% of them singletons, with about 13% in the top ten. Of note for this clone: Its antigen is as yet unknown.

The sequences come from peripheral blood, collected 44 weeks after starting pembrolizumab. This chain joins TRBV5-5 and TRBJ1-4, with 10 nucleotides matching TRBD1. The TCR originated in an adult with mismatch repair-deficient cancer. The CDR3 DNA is TGTGCCAGCAGCTTGCTGTGGGACAGGGGACTTGGCGCAACTAATGAAAAACTGTTTTTT. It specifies CASSLLWDRGLGATNEKLFF.